A selection of T cell receptor beta chains follows, all from one sample in a study of T cell responses to AZD1222 COVID-19 vaccine. Using immunoSEQ multiplex PCR, the repertoire was profiled, and TCRdb retains in-frame clones only, with some absent. Among about 150,000 clones listed, approximately 94% were seen once. This material consisted of peripheral blood, taken on day 0 of AZD1222 vaccination. These receptors were collected from an adult in good health. The CDR3 runs from the conserved cysteine through the conserved F or W. Each record gives: D gene, clone size, J gene, V gene, CDR3 DNA, CDR3 protein. A D gene is named only where the DNA matches it firmly. A row's size may be missing; if present it is once, few, many or a size class.

>-|few|TRBJ1-2|TRBV12-5
TGTGCTAGTGGTTTGGCGCGTTCATGGGCCTTATCAGGCTACACCTTC
CASGLARSWALSGYTF
>TRBD1|-|TRBJ1-5|TRBV5-5
TGTGCCAGCAGCTTGGCGCAGGGGGTCAATCAGCCCCAGCATTTT
CASSLAQGVNQPQHF
>TRBD1|-|TRBJ1-2|TRBV27
TGTGCCAGCAGTTTCAGGGCGGGACAGGGAGTTGGCTACACCTTC
CASSFRAGQGVGYTF
>TRBD1|-|TRBJ2-3|TRBV5-1
TGCGCCAGCAGCTTGAGAGTCGCAGGGGGAGTGAACACAGATACGCAGTATTTT
CASSLRVAGGVNTDTQYF
>-|-|TRBJ1-2|TRBV6-5
TGTGCCAGCATAACAAAGGGACGGCCAAGCTACACCTTC
CASITKGRPSYTF
>-|-|TRBJ1-4|TRBV7-9
TGTGCCAGCAGCTTAGGGGCAACAACTAATGAAAAACTGTTTTTT
CASSLGATTNEKLFF
>-|-|TRBJ1-6|TRBV16
TGTGCCAGCACCCTTAAGGCCTATGCGAGCTCCTATAATTCACCCCTCCACTTT
CASTLKAYASSYNSPLHF
>-|once|TRBJ2-3|TRBV7-7
TGTGCCAGCAGCTCAGGGTTGAGCACAGATACGCAGTATTTT
CASSSGLSTDTQYF
>-|-|TRBJ2-1|TRBV4-1
TGCGCCAGCAGCCAAGTCCCGCTAGTGGGGGGGCAGTTCTTC
CASSQVPLVGGQFF
>TRBD1|-|TRBJ1-1|TRBV6-5
TGTGCCAGCACCACCAGGGACAGGAACACTGAAGCTTTCTTT
CASTTRDRNTEAFF
>TRBD2|-|TRBJ2-3|TRBV6-5
TGTGCCAGCAGCCGCACTAGCGGGAGAACAGATACGCAGTATTTT
CASSRTSGRTDTQYF
>TRBD1|-|TRBJ1-2|TRBV5-6
TGTGCCAGCATCCAGGGGGAGGATGGCTACACCTTC
CASIQGEDGYTF
>TRBD1|-|TRBJ1-1|TRBV4-1
TGCGCCAGCAGCCCCCTCACTTACCGGACAGGGAGGGCTGAAGCTTTCTTT
CASSPLTYRTGRAEAFF
>TRBD1|-|TRBJ1-2|TRBV19
TGTGCCACCCCCGGGACAGGGGACTATGGCTACACCTTC
CATPGTGDYGYTF
>-|-|TRBJ2-5|TRBV7-8
TGTGCCAGCAGCTTACGCGGGGGCGGGGAGACCCAGTACTTC
CASSLRGGGETQYF